This TCR beta chain was documented in a study of cytomegalovirus exposure and HLA in healthy donors. Study information: An earlier analysis found some 100 million unique TCR beta sequences from around 180 million T cells.

The V gene lost 0 bases and the J gene lost 7 bases, with 13 bases spanning the gap. The germline V gene has CDR1 SGHTA and CDR2 FQGNSA. The CDR3 covers 14 residues. This clone is a singleton in its sample. Both 60 Vbeta primers and 13 Jbeta primers went into the PCR. Only in-frame clones appear in the TCRdb table, and some are missing; sequencing was by immunoSEQ multiplex PCR. Altogether 100,000 to 150,000 clones are present, around 77% being singletons, with the ten largest covering approximately 4.5%. The chain uses TRBV7-2 and TRBJ2-7; D perhaps matches TRBD1 (5 bases). Sequenced sample: PBMCs. The clonotype originates from a male donor in good health and CMV-seropositive. The CDR3 DNA reads TGTGCCAGCAGCTTAGCTCAGGGCCCAACTGAGCAGTACTTC. Amino acid sequence: CASSLAQGPTEQYF.